This is a list of T cell receptor beta chains from one sample in a study of siplizumab effects on memory and regulatory T cells. Sequenced by immunoSEQ multiplex PCR; TCRdb stores in-frame clones only, minus some. The table records 55,000 to 70,000 clones, approximately 93% of them present only once. Input material: CD8+ T cells sorted from blood. These receptors originate from a human donor in good health. The CDR3 runs from the conserved cysteine through the conserved F or W. Fields, in order: clone size, V gene, D gene, J gene, CDR3 protein, CDR3 DNA. A D gene is named only where the DNA matches it firmly. Part of the rows lack a size; the others show once, few, many or a class for expanded clones.

-	TRBV9	TRBD1	TRBJ1-6	CASSSPDRSNSPLHF	TGTGCCAGCAGCTCCCCGGACAGGAGTAATTCACCCCTCCACTTT
-	TRBV7-3	TRBD2	TRBJ2-1	CASSPGLASEQFF	TGTGCCAGCAGCCCCGGACTAGCCTCAGAGCAGTTCTTC
-	TRBV28	TRBD1	TRBJ1-5	CASSRDRGHQPQHF	TGTGCCAGCAGTAGGGACAGGGGGCATCAGCCCCAGCATTTT
-	TRBV30	-	TRBJ2-1	CAWSGGGGEQFF	TGTGCCTGGAGCGGAGGGGGTGGTGAGCAGTTCTTC
-	TRBV5-4	-	TRBJ2-1	CASSPTGNEQFF	TGTGCCAGCAGCCCGACGGGTAATGAGCAGTTCTTC
-	TRBV23-1	-	TRBJ1-5	CASSCTGFAQPQHF	TGCGCCAGCAGTTGCACAGGGTTTGCTCAGCCCCAGCATTTT
-	TRBV7-9	-	TRBJ2-7	CASSLRSGASSYEQYF	TGTGCCAGCAGCTTAAGGTCGGGGGCGAGCTCCTACGAGCAGTACTTC
-	TRBV7-2	TRBD2	TRBJ2-7	CASSTTSAAEQYF	TGTGCCAGCAGCACCACTAGCGCGGCCGAGCAGTACTTC
few	TRBV7-6	TRBD2	TRBJ2-1	CASSPGTSVINEQFF	TGTGCCAGCAGCCCGGGGACTAGCGTAATCAATGAGCAGTTCTTC
-	TRBV7-2	-	TRBJ2-2	CASKFGLVSTGELFF	TGTGCCAGCAAGTTTGGGCTAGTCAGCACCGGGGAGCTGTTTTTT
-	TRBV28	TRBD1	TRBJ1-1	CASHRGLELNTEAFF	TGTGCCAGCCACAGGGGCCTTGAGTTGAACACTGAAGCTTTCTTT
-	TRBV28	-	TRBJ1-5	CASSSLPGSDQPQHF	TGTGCCAGCAGTTCCTTGCCAGGGAGCGATCAGCCCCAGCATTTT
-	TRBV7-9	-	TRBJ2-2	CASSSQRAVTGELFF	TGTGCCAGCAGCTCCCAGAGGGCGGTCACCGGGGAGCTGTTTTTT
-	TRBV11-3	-	TRBJ1-2	CASSGYGSYGYTF	TGTGCCAGCAGTGGGTACGGATCCTATGGCTACACCTTC
-	TRBV13	-	TRBJ2-7	CASSLVAQGPYEQYF	TGTGCCAGCAGCTTAGTGGCGCAGGGCCCCTACGAGCAGTACTTC
-	TRBV14	-	TRBJ2-3	CASSQVSGTDTQYF	TGTGCCAGCAGCCAAGTTTCCGGCACAGATACGCAGTATTTT
-	TRBV9	-	TRBJ2-7	CASSVDGSYEQYF	TGTGCCAGCAGCGTGGACGGGAGCTACGAGCAGTACTTC
-	TRBV10-2	TRBD2	TRBJ2-5	CASSALAGTVETQYF	TGCGCCAGCAGTGCACTAGCGGGAACCGTCGAGACCCAGTACTTC
-	TRBV29-1	-	TRBJ2-6	CSVGLTGANVLTF	TGCAGCGTTGGACTTACTGGGGCCAACGTCCTGACTTTC
once	TRBV28	-	TRBJ1-5	CASRHSPGQGNNQPQHF	TGTGCCAGCAGACACAGCCCGGGCCAAGGGAACAATCAGCCCCAGCATTTT
-	TRBV19	-	TRBJ2-7	CASSSGLRYEQYF	TGTGCCAGTAGTAGCGGGCTCCGCTACGAGCAGTACTTC
-	TRBV4-1	-	TRBJ2-2	CASSQPGATTGELFF	TGCGCCAGCAGCCAACCAGGGGCTACCACCGGGGAGCTGTTTTTT
once	TRBV28	TRBD2	TRBJ2-5	CASSPITTSGHQETQYF	TGTGCCAGCAGTCCAATCACGACTAGCGGGCACCAAGAGACCCAGTACTTC
-	TRBV30	-	TRBJ1-5	CAWSLDSYNQPQHF	TGTGCCTGGAGCCTGGACAGTTACAATCAGCCCCAGCATTTT
-	TRBV5-5	-	TRBJ2-1	CASSLRAQIAEQFF	TGTGCCAGCAGCTTGCGGGCCCAAATCGCTGAGCAGTTCTTC
-	TRBV6-5	-	TRBJ2-2	CASESSTAGELFF	TGTGCCAGTGAATCTAGTACAGCCGGGGAGCTGTTTTTT
-	TRBV27	-	TRBJ2-3	CASSFSGTDTQYF	TGTGCCAGCAGTTTTTCCGGCACAGATACGCAGTATTTT
once	TRBV27	-	TRBJ2-1	CASSLLPGSGVDEQFF	TGTGCCAGCAGTTTATTACCGGGGAGTGGGGTCGATGAGCAGTTCTTC
few	TRBV4-3	-	TRBJ2-6	CASSQNPGSGANVLTF	TGCGCCAGCAGCCAGAATCCGGGATCTGGGGCCAACGTCCTGACTTTC
-	TRBV6-5	-	TRBJ1-1	CASSYSPGAPTEAFF	TGTGCCAGCAGTTACTCGCCAGGGGCGCCCACTGAAGCTTTCTTT
-	TRBV7-2	TRBD2	TRBJ2-5	CASSFTGGTRETQYF	TGTGCCAGCAGCTTTACGGGAGGAACAAGAGAGACCCAGTACTTC
-	TRBV7-2	TRBD2	TRBJ2-7	CASSWAVGGGSYEQYF	TGTGCCAGCAGCTGGGCGGTAGGCGGGGGCTCCTACGAGCAGTACTTC
once	TRBV9	-	TRBJ2-3	CASSGTSSNTQYF	TGTGCCAGCAGCGGTACTAGTTCTAATACGCAGTATTTT
-	TRBV9	TRBD2	TRBJ2-1	CASSVGGGRSGEQFF	TGTGCCAGCAGCGTAGGGGGCGGGAGAAGCGGTGAGCAGTTCTTC